This TCR beta chain came from a study of cytomegalovirus exposure and HLA in healthy donors. General study results and limits: Exclusion applied to some V segments, including TRBV6-2 and TRBV6-3, as they were indistinguishable. The only immune exposure information that was available was CMV serostatus. Certain sequence variants were highly shared and formed a cluster, and this cluster was likely a sequencing artifact.

PCR employed 60 Vbeta and 13 Jbeta primers. Profiling relied on immunoSEQ multiplex PCR, and the TCRdb table lists in-frame clones only, not all of them. The top ten hold 1% of the sample, which has approximately 170,000 clones, 85% seen once. CDR3 length equals 11 residues. From germline, CDR1 is GTSNPN and CDR2 SVGIG (reference sequence). The ends were cut back, 5 bases at V and 4 bases at J, with 8 bases in the middle. With regard to this clone: What it binds is unknown.

This sequence joins TRBV30 and TRBJ1-1, with no clear D. Material for sequencing was PBMCs. The TCR sequence derives from a boy between 2 and 10 years old in good health and CMV-seronegative. This CDR3 reads CAWVFVTEAFF. In nucleotides, the CDR3 is TGTGCCTGGGTGTTCGTCACTGAAGCTTTCTTT.